A single sample is the source of the 10 T cell receptor beta chains below, sequenced in a study of OX40 agonist ivuxolimab in advanced cancers. The receptor library was made with the immunoSEQ multiplex PCR assay. This is the immuneACCESS table as TCRdb keeps it, with only in-frame sequences that have V and J called. A part of the clones is gone; compared with another copy, unresolved V genes explain less than half, and the rest is unexplained. The sample table contains about 61,000 clones; only one count was recorded for 86% of them. The ten largest account for approximately 1.3% of the sample. The sequences come from CD4+ or CD8+ T cells sorted from blood, collected in a trial of the OX40 agonist ivuxolimab. The source is an adult with an advanced solid tumor such as melanoma, head and neck, liver or kidney cancer.

The CDR3 loop reads CASSLGGTSYEQYF. In DNA, the CDR3 is TGTGCCAGCAGCTTAGGTGGGACCTCCTACGAGCAGTACTTC. The chain employs TRBV7-3 and TRBJ2-7; D might be TRBD1 or TRBD2, each matching 5 bases. The length of the CDR3 is 14 residues. Trimming took off 2 bases at V and 0 bases at J, with 8 bases between the two ends. Germline V gives CDR1 SGHTA, CDR2 FQGTGA.

The chain couples TRBV6-4 to TRBJ2-5; 9 bases are shared with TRBD1. Germline V gene lookup returns CDR1 MRHNA and CDR2 SNTAGT. The CDR3 runs to 16 residues. J gave up 5 bases and V 2 bases, and 9 bases lay outside the gene matches. The CDR3 region has the DNA TGTGCCAGCAGTGACCCCCCGGGACAGGGTTGGGAGACCCAGTACTTC. As protein: CASSDPPGQGWETQYF.

This sequence joins TRBV19 and TRBJ1-2; TRBD1 matches 8 bases. The germline CDR1 and CDR2 sequences are LNHDA and SQIVND (reference sequence). The CDR3 length is 14 residues. The junction had 11 bases not matched to a gene; V was cut back by 6 bases and J by 8 bases. The CDR3 coding sequence is TGTGCCAGTAGACCCACAGGCGACAGGGGCGGCTACACCTTC. Protein product: CASRPTGDRGGYTF.

The chain couples TRBV5-1 to TRBJ2-2; no reliable D call. Germline V CDR1 and CDR2: SGHRS, YFSETQ. Trimming cost V 0 bases and J 0 bases, with 6 bases left between them. CDR3 length: 15 residues. The CDR3 spells CASSLGHTNTGELFF. The CDR3 DNA reads TGCGCCAGCAGCTTGGGACACACGAACACCGGGGAGCTGTTTTTT.

The V call is TRBV14, the J call TRBJ1-2; D gene unclear. Germline V gene lookup returns CDR1 SGHDN and CDR2 FVKESK. V lost 6 bases and J 4 bases, leaving 15 bases between the germline ends. This CDR3 contains 14 residues. The CDR3 region is CASRPRHLIYGYTF. The CDR3 region has the DNA TGTGCCAGCAGACCCAGACATCTTATCTATGGCTACACCTTC. Drawing the rest from reference TRBV14 and TRBJ1-2, the complete variable domain is EAGVTQFPSHSVIEKGQTVTLRCDPISGHDNLYWYRRVMGKEIKFLLHFVKESKQDESGMPNNRFLAERTGGTYSTLKVQPAELEDSGVYFCASRPRHLIYGYTFGSGTRLTVV.

V is TRBV7-6 and J is TRBJ2-4, with 9 bases identical to TRBD1. The V gene's germline CDR1 is SGHVS and CDR2 FNYEAQ. The CDR3 length is 16 residues. V trimming: 5 bases; J trimming: 6 bases; junction bases outside the gene matches: 11. As DNA, the CDR3 is TGTGCCAGCAGCGCATCCGGGACAGGGAATTCAAACATTCAGTACTTC. Protein product: CASSASGTGNSNIQYF.

The gene calls are TRBV19 and TRBJ2-3; D remains unclear. Germline V gives CDR1 LNHDA, CDR2 SQIVND (reference sequence). The CDR3 consists of 14 residues. Trimming left V 5 bases short and J 0 bases short, with 9 bases between. The CDR3: CASSSLTSTDTQYF. The CDR3 coding sequence is TGTGCCAGTAGTTCCCTAACTAGCACAGATACGCAGTATTTT. The whole variable domain, filled in from reference TRBV19 and TRBJ2-3, reads DGGITQSPKYLFRKEGQNVTLSCEQNLNHDAMYWYRQDPGQGLRLIYYSQIVNDFQKGDIAEGYSVSREKKESFPLTVTSAQKNPTAFYLCASSSLTSTDTQYFGPGTRLTVL.

The chain uses TRBV2 and TRBJ1-4; 7 bases match TRBD1. Germline V gives CDR1 SNHLY, CDR2 FYNNEI. J gave up 8 bases and V 10 bases, and 13 bases lay outside the gene matches. The CDR3 is 14 amino acids. CDR3 region: CATLLTGLGEKLFF. CDR3 nucleotide sequence: TGTGCCACCTTACTGACAGGGTTGGGGGAAAAACTGTTTTTT.

This chain uses TRBV19 with TRBJ2-7; no definite D call. V gave up 1 base and J gave up 2 bases, with 6 bases separating them. The CDR3 covers 13 residues. In germline, CDR1 is LNHDA, CDR2 SQIVND (reference sequence). CDR3 sequence reads: CASSIVLTYEQYF. As DNA, the CDR3 is TGTGCCAGTAGTATAGTCTTGACCTACGAGCAGTACTTC.

This chain connects TRBV28 to TRBJ2-7; the D gene is possibly TRBD1 (6 bases). Germline CDR1 is MDHEN and CDR2 is SYDVKM. V was pared by 7 bases and J by 5 bases, with 24 bases between. This CDR3 has 16 amino acids. In DNA form, the CDR3 reads TGTGCCAGCATAGATGCCCCCTTACAGGGTCCCCACGAGCAGTACTTC. It encodes CASIDAPLQGPHEQYF.